One sample yielded the 26 T cell receptor beta chains listed below, sequenced in a study of T cell responses to AZD1222 COVID-19 vaccine. Profiled with immunoSEQ multiplex PCR; TCRdb holds only in-frame clones, not every one. The data hold roughly 76,000 clones, with roughly 90% observed a single time. The sequenced sample was peripheral blood, obtained on day 0 of AZD1222 vaccination. These receptors were collected from an adult in good health.

Only a few counts were recorded for this clone. The chain links TRBV6-6 to TRBJ1-4; D is undetermined. The CDR3 extends over 16 amino acids. Germline V gives CDR1 MNHNY, CDR2 SVGAGI (reference sequence). V was trimmed by 4 bases and J by 0 bases, leaving 12 bases between them. The CDR3 coding sequence is TGTGCCAGCAGTTCCGGAGATACTGCAACTAATGAAAAACTGTTTTTT. This encodes CASSSGDTATNEKLFF.

The chain joins TRBV4-1 to TRBJ1-1, with no clear D. V was trimmed by 1 base and J by 0 bases, leaving 6 bases between them. Germline CDR1 and CDR2: MGHRA and YSYEKL. The CDR3 extends over 14 amino acids. CDR3 sequence: CASSQAQMNTEAFF. Written as DNA, the CDR3 is TGCGCCAGCAGCCAAGCACAGATGAACACTGAAGCTTTCTTT.

The V and J genes are TRBV7-9 and TRBJ1-2; maybe TRBD1 (6 bases). V was clipped by 5 bases and J by 8 bases, with 18 bases between them. CDR1 is SEHNR, CDR2 FQNEAQ, per germline (reference sequence). The CDR3 length is 14 residues. CDR3 in DNA: TGTGCCAGCAGCCCCCGGGGGCAGGGAGGAGGCTACACCTTC. Amino acids: CASSPRGQGGGYTF.

The rearrangement uses TRBV7-8 and TRBJ1-6, with D unclear. Trimming pared 1 base from V and 7 bases from J, leaving 17 bases between. The germline V gene has CDR1 SGHVS and CDR2 FQNEAQ. This CDR3 region has 17 residues. The DNA of the CDR3 is TGTGCCAGCAGCTTAGATGGTTGGGGAGTGAGGAATTCACCCCTCCACTTT. As protein: CASSLDGWGVRNSPLHF.

This chain joins TRBV28 and TRBJ2-7; D possibly corresponds to TRBD2 (5 bases). The CDR3 spans 15 residues. Deletions cut 1 base from V and 2 bases from J, with 12 bases between. Germline CDR1 reads MDHEN; CDR2 reads SYDVKM. The CDR3 sequence is CASSLSGVSAYEQYV. CDR3 bases: TGTGCCAGCAGTTTATCCGGGGTTAGCGCCTACGAGCAGTACGTC.

The chain couples TRBV24-1 to TRBJ1-2, with D unclear. V lost 11 bases and J 7 bases, leaving 25 bases between the germline ends. The CDR3 is 15 residues long. Germline V lookup: CDR1 KGHDR, CDR2 SFDVKD. As DNA, the CDR3 is TGTGCCATCCTAGGTACCCCCAGAGAGGTTGGTGGCTACACCTTC. It encodes CAILGTPREVGGYTF.

Only one count was recorded for this clone. The chain links TRBV28 to TRBJ1-2; 12 bases agree with TRBD1. Germline-derived CDR1 and CDR2 are MDHEN and SYDVKM. The V segment lost 6 bases and the J segment 4 bases; nucleotides outside the gene matches: 12. The CDR3 is 17 amino acids. The CDR3 sequence is CASRTGTGGSSVYGYTF. Here the CDR3 DNA reads TGTGCCAGCAGAACCGGGACAGGGGGCTCGAGTGTCTATGGCTACACCTTC.

The chain uses TRBV7-2 and TRBJ1-5; no reliable D call. The V and J ends lost 7 bases and 0 bases respectively, with 13 bases between them. This CDR3 region has 15 residues. Germline lookup yields CDR1 SGHTA and CDR2 FQGNSA. CDR3 bases: TGTGCCAGCACTCTCGACGGGAATAGCAATCAGCCCCAGCATTTT. This translates into CASTLDGNSNQPQHF.

V is TRBV7-9 and J is TRBJ2-5; D is ambiguous. With 3 bases removed from V and 4 bases from J, the gap between germline ends came to 9 bases. The CDR3 runs 13 residues. Germline V CDR1 and CDR2: SEHNR, FQNEAQ (reference sequence). The CDR3 here is CASSFYGGETQYF. CDR3 coding DNA: TGTGCCAGCAGCTTTTACGGCGGAGAGACCCAGTACTTC.

This clone was counted a single time. Compared with germline, one end of the junction differs, possibly owing to a read error. The V and J genes are TRBV9 and TRBJ2-3; 9 nucleotides align to TRBD2. This CDR3 spans 12 amino acids. Germline V CDR1 and CDR2: SGDLS, YYNGEE. The CDR3 bases are TGTGCCAGTAGCGGGAGCGGAGATACGCAGTATTTT. Protein sequence: CASSGSGDTQYF.

V usage is TRBV14 and J usage is TRBJ2-7, with 14 positions matching TRBD2. The junction had 10 bases not matched to a gene; V was cut back by 4 bases and J by 5 bases. Germline loops: CDR1 SGHDN, CDR2 FVKESK. The CDR3 is made up of 17 amino acids. The CDR3 loop is CASSPPGTSGRFHEQYF. The CDR3 DNA sequence: TGTGCCAGCAGCCCCCCCGGGACTAGCGGGAGATTCCACGAGCAGTACTTC.

The chain uses TRBV4-1 and TRBJ2-4; perhaps TRBD1 as D (5 bases). V was shortened by 4 bases and J by 2 bases, with 12 bases between the two germline ends. CDR1 MGHRA and CDR2 YSYEKL come from the germline V gene. This CDR3 has 15 amino acids. CDR3 loop: CASSLFQGSKNIQYF. CDR3 bases: TGCGCCAGCAGCCTATTCCAGGGTTCCAAAAACATTCAGTACTTC.

This rearrangement joins TRBV4-1 to TRBJ2-5; D gene ambiguous. CDR1 is MGHRA and CDR2 is YSYEKL in the germline V gene. Trimming took off 4 bases at V and 1 base at J, with 10 bases between the two ends. CDR3 length equals 14 residues. Here the CDR3 DNA reads TGCGCCAGCAGCCCAGGCAGCCGCCAAGAGACCCAGTACTTC. Its translation is CASSPGSRQETQYF.

This clone was counted a single time. The J gene is TRBJ1-4, the V gene TRBV3-1 (or the pseudogene TRBV3-2), with TRBD1 identical over 7 bases. Germline V gene sequence: CDR1 LGHDT, CDR2 YNNKEL (reference sequence). CDR3 length: 14 residues. V was pared by 2 bases and J by 12 bases, with 9 bases of the junction left unmatched. In DNA, the CDR3 is TGTGCCAGCAGCCAAAGCGACAGGGAGGGACAACTGTTTTTT. Translated: CASSQSDREGQLFF.

Only a few counts were recorded for this clone. The chain employs TRBV6-4 and TRBJ2-3, with TRBD1 identical over 12 bases. This CDR3 comprises 15 residues. CDR1 and CDR2 (germline): MRHNA, SNTAGT. The trim removed 2 bases at V and 4 bases at J, leaving 1 base unmatched. The CDR3 DNA is TGTGCCAGCAGTGACGGGACAGGGGGCGCAGATACGCAGTATTTT. This encodes CASSDGTGGADTQYF.

V gene TRBV24-1 combines with J gene TRBJ2-7, with D tentatively TRBD1 (6 bases). This CDR3 has 15 residues. Between the trimmed V and J ends, which lost 9 bases and 3 bases, there was a span of 20 bases. Per the germline V gene, CDR1 is KGHDR and CDR2 is SFDVKD. The CDR3 DNA sequence: TGTGCCACCGAATGGTCGCTACAGGGACACTACGAGCAGTACGTC. Translation: CATEWSLQGHYEQYV.

CDR3 loop: CASSPRDNSGANVLTF. CDR3 sequence (DNA): TGTGCCAGCAGCCCGCGGGACAACTCTGGGGCCAACGTCCTGACTTTC. The V and J genes are TRBV9 and TRBJ2-6, with D possibly called TRBD1 or TRBD2 (6 bases each). Germline CDR1 is SGDLS and CDR2 is YYNGEE. The CDR3 runs 16 residues. Trimming removed 4 bases from V and 0 bases from J, with 11 bases in between.

The V call is TRBV19, the J call TRBJ2-3, with 13 bases lining up with TRBD2. The CDR3 runs to 16 residues. The germline V gene has CDR1 LNHDA and CDR2 SQIVND (reference sequence). J was trimmed by 1 base and V by 6 bases; bases with no gene match: 4. CDR3 nucleotide sequence: TGTGCCAGTAGCCGGACTAGCGGGAGTGGCACAGATACGCAGTATTTT. Residues: CASSRTSGSGTDTQYF.

The chain joins TRBV29-1 to TRBJ1-2, with D possibly being TRBD1 (5 bases). The germline V gene has CDR1 SQVTM and CDR2 ANQGSEA. The CDR3 is 11 residues long. V dropped 4 bases and J dropped 6 bases, with 9 bases sitting between them. The CDR3 is CSVGSRDGYTF. CDR3 nucleotide sequence: TGCAGCGTTGGTTCCAGGGATGGCTACACCTTC.

This rearrangement joins TRBV6-5 to TRBJ1-1; D not resolved. Germline CDR1 is MNHEY and CDR2 is SVGAGI. The CDR3 has 15 amino acids. Trimming stripped 5 bases from V and 5 bases from J, with 18 bases between. In DNA, the CDR3 is TGTGCCAGCAGTCCTTCGCAAGGACCGCCTACTGAAGCTTTCTTT. Translation: CASSPSQGPPTEAFF.

The chain links TRBV3-1 (or the pseudogene TRBV3-2) to TRBJ2-3, with 8 bases that match TRBD1. The CDR3 sequence is 16 residues long. Unmatched junction bases numbered 10, after V lost 4 bases and J lost 4 bases. Germline V gene lookup returns CDR1 LGHDT and CDR2 YNNKEL (reference sequence). The CDR3 is CASSPRTGMVADTQYF. The CDR3 coding sequence is TGTGCCAGCAGCCCCCGGACAGGGATGGTCGCAGATACGCAGTATTTT.

This chain joins TRBV5-5 and TRBJ2-6; 7 nucleotides line up with TRBD1. In germline, CDR1 is SGHKS, CDR2 YYEKEE (reference sequence). Trimming removed 4 bases from V and 4 bases from J; junction bases left unmatched: 5. The CDR3 extends over 15 amino acids. CDR3 residues: CASSPGQYGANVLTF. The CDR3 bases are TGTGCCAGCAGCCCGGGACAGTACGGGGCCAACGTCCTGACTTTC.

Only a few counts were recorded for this clone. V usage is TRBV7-9 and J usage is TRBJ1-1, with D perhaps TRBD1 (5 bases). The CDR3 totals 12 residues. Germline assignment: CDR1 SEHNR and CDR2 FQNEAQ (reference sequence). V was clipped by 3 bases and J by 11 bases, with 13 bases between them. The CDR3 sequence is CASSFRAGWAFF. The CDR3 DNA reads as TGTGCCAGCAGCTTCAGGGCCGGATGGGCTTTCTTT.

The J gene is TRBJ2-7, the V gene TRBV7-9, with D uncertain. This CDR3 has 12 amino acids. Trimming cost V 3 bases and J 3 bases, with 6 bases left between them. Germline-derived CDR1 and CDR2 are SEHNR and FQNEAQ (reference sequence). The chain's CDR3 is CASSFGSYEQYF. CDR3 nucleotide sequence: TGTGCCAGCAGCTTTGGCAGCTACGAGCAGTACTTC.

V is TRBV5-1 and J is TRBJ2-4; D possibly corresponds to TRBD2 (5 bases). Germline V gives CDR1 SGHRS, CDR2 YFSETQ. CDR3 length equals 13 residues. V was clipped by 2 bases and J by 8 bases, with 11 bases between them. In DNA form, the CDR3 reads TGCGCCAGCAGCTTAGATCAGAGGGACATTCAGTACTTC. Protein sequence: CASSLDQRDIQYF.

The genes are TRBV5-1 and TRBJ2-2, with D possibly TRBD2 on 6 matching bases. CDR3 length equals 16 residues. V lost 1 base, J lost 3 bases, and 13 bases lay in between. The germline V gene has CDR1 SGHRS and CDR2 YFSETQ. The CDR3 region has the DNA TGCGCCAGCAGCTTGAGCTCGGGGGTGGACACCGGGGAGCTGTTTTTT. Translating gives CASSLSSGVDTGELFF.